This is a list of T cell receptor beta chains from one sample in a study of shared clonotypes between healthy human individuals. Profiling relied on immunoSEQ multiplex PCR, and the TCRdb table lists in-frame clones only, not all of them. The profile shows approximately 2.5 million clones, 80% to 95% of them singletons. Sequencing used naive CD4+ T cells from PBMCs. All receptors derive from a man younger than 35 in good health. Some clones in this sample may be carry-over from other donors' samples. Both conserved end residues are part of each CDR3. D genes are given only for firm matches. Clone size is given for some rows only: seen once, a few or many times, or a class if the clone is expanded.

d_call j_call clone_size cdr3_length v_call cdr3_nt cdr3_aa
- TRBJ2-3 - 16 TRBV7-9 TGTGCCAGCAGCAGGGGTCCCCGGTTAGGCACAGATACGCAGTATTTT CASSRGPRLGTDTQYF
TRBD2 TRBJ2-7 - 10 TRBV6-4 TGTGCCAGACAGACTAGCCTCCTCTTCTTC CARQTSLLFF
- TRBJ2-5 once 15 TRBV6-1 TGTGCCAGCAGTGACGGAGGGGTGGCGATCGGGACCCAGTACTTC CASSDGGVAIGTQYF
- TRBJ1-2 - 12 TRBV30 TGTGCCTGGAGTGCGGACAGCTATGGCTACACCTTC CAWSADSYGYTF
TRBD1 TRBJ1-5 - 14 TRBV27 TGTGCCAGCAGTTTATTAGGGGGCGATCAGCCCCAGCATTTT CASSLLGGDQPQHF
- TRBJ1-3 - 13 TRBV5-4 TGTGCCGCGGGGTGGAACTCTGGAAACACCATATATTTT CAAGWNSGNTIYF
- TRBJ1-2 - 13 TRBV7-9 TGTGCCAGCAGCTGGAGGGGGTTACGCGGCTACACCTTC CASSWRGLRGYTF
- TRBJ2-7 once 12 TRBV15 TGTGCCACCAGGACGAGTTCCTACGAGCAGTACTTC CATRTSSYEQYF
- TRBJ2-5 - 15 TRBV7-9 TGTGCCAGCAGCCACTCCCACAGGGCGCAAGAGACCCAGTACTTC CASSHSHRAQETQYF
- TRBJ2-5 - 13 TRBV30 TGTGCCTGGGGTCGGAGCCGTCAAGAGACCCAGTACTTC CAWGRSRQETQYF
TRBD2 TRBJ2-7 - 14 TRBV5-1 TGCGCCAGCAGGTTACTAGCGGGACCCTACGAGCAGTACTTC CASRLLAGPYEQYF
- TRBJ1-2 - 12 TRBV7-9 TGTGCCAGCAGCCCAGGATTTTATGGCTACACCTTC CASSPGFYGYTF
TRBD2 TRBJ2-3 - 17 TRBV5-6 TGTGCCAGCAGCCAGCGAGGACTAGCGGCTAGCACAGATACGCAGTATTTT CASSQRGLAASTDTQYF
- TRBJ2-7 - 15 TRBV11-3 TGTGCCAGCAGCTTAGGGAGGGGGGACTCCTACGAGCAGTACTTC CASSLGRGDSYEQYF
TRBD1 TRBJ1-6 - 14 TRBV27 TGTGCCAGCAGTCCTACAGGGGTTAATTCACCCCTCCACTTT CASSPTGVNSPLHF
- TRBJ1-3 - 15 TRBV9 TGTGCCAGCAGCGTAGCGGGTTCTTATGGAAACACCATATATTTT CASSVAGSYGNTIYF
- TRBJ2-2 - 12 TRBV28 TGTGCCAGCAGTTTACTGGCCGGGGAGCTGTTTTTT CASSLLAGELFF
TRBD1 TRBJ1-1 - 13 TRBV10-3 TGTGCCATCAGTGAACCGACAGGGGTGGGGGCTTTCTTT CAISEPTGVGAFF
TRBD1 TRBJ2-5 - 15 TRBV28 TGTGCCAGCAGTTTCGGGACAGGGGGTCAAGAGACCCAGTACTTC CASSFGTGGQETQYF
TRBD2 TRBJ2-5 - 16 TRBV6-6 TGTGCCAGCAGTTACGACGGGAGGGGGGACCAAGAGACCCAGTACTTC CASSYDGRGDQETQYF
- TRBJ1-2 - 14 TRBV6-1 TGTGCCAGCAGTGGGATGACGGCTAACTATGGCTACACCTTC CASSGMTANYGYTF
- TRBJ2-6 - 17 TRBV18 TGTGCCAGCTCACCAGGGGGGGGCCAGACTGGGGCCAACGTCCTGACTTTC CASSPGGGQTGANVLTF
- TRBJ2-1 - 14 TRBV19 TGTGCCAGTAGTATAGCTAGGCCACTAAGTGAGCAGTTCTTC CASSIARPLSEQFF
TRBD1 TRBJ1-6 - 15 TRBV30 TGTGCCTGGAGGATCGGACAGGGGGCTGGTTCACCCCTCCACTTT CAWRIGQGAGSPLHF
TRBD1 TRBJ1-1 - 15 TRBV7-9 TGTGCCAGCAGCCCCCAGGGACAGACGAACACTGAAGCTTTCTTT CASSPQGQTNTEAFF
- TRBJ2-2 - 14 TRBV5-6 TGTGCCAGCAGCTCCTCTAGCCCACCCGGGGAGCTGTTTTTT CASSSSSPPGELFF
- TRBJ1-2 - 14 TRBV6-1 TGTGCCACTAGGATGGGGCCTTTCAACTATGGCTACACCTTC CATRMGPFNYGYTF
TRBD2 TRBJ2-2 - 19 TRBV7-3 TGTGCCAGCAGCTTGGCCGGGACTAGCGGGATGAGTGGCACCGGGGAGCTGTTTTTT CASSLAGTSGMSGTGELFF
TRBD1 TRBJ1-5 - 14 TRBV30 TGTGCCTGGAATGGGGACAGGGATCATGAGCCCCAGCATTTT CAWNGDRDHEPQHF
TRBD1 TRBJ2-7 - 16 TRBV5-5 TGTGCCAGCAGCCTTCAGGGGGCCCAGCATGGCTACGAGCAGTACTTC CASSLQGAQHGYEQYF
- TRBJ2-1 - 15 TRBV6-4 TGTGCCAGCAGCTTTGAAGAGAGCTCCTACAATGAGCAGTTCTTC CASSFEESSYNEQFF
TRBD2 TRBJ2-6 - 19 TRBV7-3 TGTGCCAGCAGCTTCGGGCCAGCGGGAGGAAGTACAGGGGCCAACGTCCTGACTTTC CASSFGPAGGSTGANVLTF
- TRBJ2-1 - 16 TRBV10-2 TGCGCCAGTCGTGCCGGGCGGGAAGTTTACAATAATGAGCAGTTCTTC CASRAGREVYNNEQFF
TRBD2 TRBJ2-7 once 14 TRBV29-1 TGCAGCGTTCAAAGCGTCCTAGGGAGGGACGAGCAGTACTTC CSVQSVLGRDEQYF
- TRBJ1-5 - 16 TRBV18 TGTGCCAGCTCACCAAGTAGGCAGGGAGGCAATCAGCCCCAGCATTTT CASSPSRQGGNQPQHF
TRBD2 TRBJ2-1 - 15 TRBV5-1 TGCGCCAGCAGCTGGACTAGCGGGAGGGGCAATGAGCAGTTCTTC CASSWTSGRGNEQFF
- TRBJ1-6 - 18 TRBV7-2 TGTGCCAGCAGCTTAAGGCAGGGCCAGGTCCTGCTTAATTCACCCCTCCACTTT CASSLRQGQVLLNSPLHF
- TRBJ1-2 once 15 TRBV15 TGTGCCACCAGACGCTCACACAATACTAACTATGGCTACACCTTC CATRRSHNTNYGYTF
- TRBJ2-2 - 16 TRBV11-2 TGTGCCAGCAGCTCACTGGGGGGCAGGAACACCGGGGAGCTGTTTTTT CASSSLGGRNTGELFF
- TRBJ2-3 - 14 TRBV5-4 TGTGCCAGCAGCTTGTACGGGTCCTCAGATACGCAGTATTTT CASSLYGSSDTQYF
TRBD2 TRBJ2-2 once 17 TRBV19 TGTGCCAGTAGTATAGTAGGGAGCGGGAGGATTGGCGGGGAGCTGTTTTTT CASSIVGSGRIGGELFF
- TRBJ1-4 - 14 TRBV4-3 TGCGCCAGCAGCCAAGATCACAGGGTGGGAAAACTGTTTTTT CASSQDHRVGKLFF
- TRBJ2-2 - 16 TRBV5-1 TGCGCCAGCAGCTTAAATTCGGGACTCTCTACCGGGGAGCTGTTTTTT CASSLNSGLSTGELFF
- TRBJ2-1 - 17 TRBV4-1 TGCGCCAGCAGCCAAGATCGTATGGGTCATCTAGACAATGAGCAGTTCTTC CASSQDRMGHLDNEQFF
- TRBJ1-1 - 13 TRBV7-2 TGTGCCAGCAGCTTAGCGGCCGGGACTGAAGCTTTCTTT CASSLAAGTEAFF